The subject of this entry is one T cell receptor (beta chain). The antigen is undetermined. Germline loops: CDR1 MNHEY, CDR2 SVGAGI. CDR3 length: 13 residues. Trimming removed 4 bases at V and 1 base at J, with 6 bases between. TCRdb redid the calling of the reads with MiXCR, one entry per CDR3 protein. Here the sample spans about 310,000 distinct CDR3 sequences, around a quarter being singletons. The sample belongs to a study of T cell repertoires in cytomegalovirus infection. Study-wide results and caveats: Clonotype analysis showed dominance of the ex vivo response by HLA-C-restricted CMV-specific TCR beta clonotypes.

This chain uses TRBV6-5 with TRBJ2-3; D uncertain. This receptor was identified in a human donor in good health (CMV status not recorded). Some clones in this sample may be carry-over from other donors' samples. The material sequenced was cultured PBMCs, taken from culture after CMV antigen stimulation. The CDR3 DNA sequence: TGTGCCAGCAGTTGGCGTCGCACAGATACGCAGTATTTT. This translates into CASSWRRTDTQYF.